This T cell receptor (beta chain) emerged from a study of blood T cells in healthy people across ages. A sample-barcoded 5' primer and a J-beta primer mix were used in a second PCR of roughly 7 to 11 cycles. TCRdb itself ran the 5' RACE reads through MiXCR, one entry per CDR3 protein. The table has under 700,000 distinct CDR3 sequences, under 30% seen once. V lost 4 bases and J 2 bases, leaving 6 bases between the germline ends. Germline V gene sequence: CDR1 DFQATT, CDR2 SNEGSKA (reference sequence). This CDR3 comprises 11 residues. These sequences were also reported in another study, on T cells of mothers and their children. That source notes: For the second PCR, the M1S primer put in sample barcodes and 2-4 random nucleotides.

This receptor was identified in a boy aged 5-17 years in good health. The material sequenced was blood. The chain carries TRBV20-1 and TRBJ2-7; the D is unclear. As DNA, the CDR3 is TGCAGTGCTAAACAAGCCTACGAGCAGTACTTC. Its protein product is CSAKQAYEQYF.